One and the same sample provided the 22 T cell receptor beta chains below, sequenced in a study of control samples from healthy donors and cancer patients (dated by TCRdb to about 2020). Library creation used the immunoSEQ multiplex PCR assay. TCRdb provides this immuneACCESS table in a form limited to in-frame rearrangements. Some clones are lacking; in checked studies, under half of them reflect an unresolved V gene, and why the rest are absent is not known. The sample table lists under 80,000 clones, approximately 94% of them with a count of one. Of the sample, roughly 6.2% falls within the top ten clones. The sequenced sample consisted of blood. All receptors derive from a woman aged 40 to 50 in good health.

The chain employs TRBV6-5 and TRBJ1-2; D call uncertain. Germline CDR1 MNHEY, CDR2 SVGAGI. The CDR3 consists of 11 residues. Trimming shortened V by 9 bases and J by 2 bases, and 7 bases separated the two germline ends. The CDR3 is CASRQNYGYTF. The CDR3 DNA is TGTGCCAGTAGGCAAAACTATGGCTACACCTTC.

The genes are TRBV10-3 and TRBJ2-5; D remains ambiguous. Germline V gene lookup returns CDR1 ENHRY and CDR2 SYGVKD. Deletions cut 8 bases from V and 5 bases from J, with 3 bases between. This CDR3 comprises 9 residues. The CDR3 DNA reads as TGTGCCATCGGGGAGACCCAGTACTTC. Encoded protein: CAIGETQYF.

The chain links TRBV24-1 to TRBJ1-1; 8 nucleotides align to TRBD1. CDR1 is KGHDR and CDR2 is SFDVKD in the germline V gene. V lost 4 bases, J lost 2 bases, and 2 bases stayed unmatched. The CDR3 runs to 14 residues. CDR3 region: CATSETGANTEAFF. The CDR3 nucleotides read TGTGCCACCAGTGAGACAGGGGCAAACACTGAAGCTTTCTTT.

V usage is TRBV7-6 and J usage is TRBJ2-7; D is possibly TRBD1 (6 bases). Trimming removed 0 bases at V and 2 bases at J, with 11 bases between. The CDR3 loop spans 15 amino acids. The germline V gene has CDR1 SGHVS and CDR2 FNYEAQ. The CDR3 DNA reads as TGTGCCAGCAGCTTAGCGAAGGACAGAACCTACGAGCAGTACTTC. Residues: CASSLAKDRTYEQYF.

V and J are TRBV4-2 and TRBJ1-1; TRBD1 agrees at 7 bases. Germline V lookup: CDR1 LGHNA, CDR2 YNFKEQ. The CDR3 is 15 residues long. With 0 bases clipped from V and 3 bases from J, the junction kept 4 bases outside the gene matches. The CDR3 nucleotides read TGTGCCAGCAGCCAAGATGAGGGGGCTTACACTGAAGCTTTCTTT. Translating gives CASSQDEGAYTEAFF.

The chain has TRBV4-2 and TRBJ1-2; D is possibly TRBD1 (6 bases). This CDR3 is 14 amino acids long. Germline V gene lookup returns CDR1 LGHNA and CDR2 YNFKEQ. Trimming shortened V by 1 base and J by 6 bases, and 12 bases separated the two germline ends. The DNA for the CDR3 is TGTGCCAGCAGCCAAGCAGCAGGGGACCATGGCTACACCTTC. This translates into CASSQAAGDHGYTF.

The chain uses TRBV6-6 and TRBJ2-7; 8 bases fit TRBD2. V was pared by 2 bases and J by 3 bases, with 6 bases of the junction left unmatched. The CDR3 loop spans 15 amino acids. Germline CDR1 MNHNY, CDR2 SVGAGI (reference sequence). The CDR3: CASSYPLAGDYEQYF. The CDR3, as DNA: TGTGCCAGCAGTTACCCCCTAGCGGGTGACTACGAGCAGTACTTC.

The chain has TRBV5-4 and TRBJ1-2; 8 bases match TRBD1. V shed 2 bases, J shed 5 bases, and the junction held 14 bases outside the gene matches. The CDR3 consists of 17 residues. Germline assignment: CDR1 SGHNT and CDR2 YYREEE (reference sequence). CDR3 sequence (DNA): TGTGCCAGCAGCTTCGGGAGGACAGGGAGGGGACCTTATGGCTACACCTTC. Translating gives CASSFGRTGRGPYGYTF.

The rearrangement links TRBV18 to TRBJ2-7; D is possibly TRBD1 or TRBD2 (5 bases each). CDR1 is KGHSH and CDR2 is LQKENI in the germline V gene. The CDR3 totals 15 residues. V lost 1 base, J lost 2 bases, and 12 bases lay in between. The CDR3 sequence is CASSPRQGETYEQYF. The CDR3, as DNA: TGTGCCAGCTCACCACGGCAGGGAGAGACCTACGAGCAGTACTTC.

V and J are TRBV28 and TRBJ1-6, with D uncertain. This CDR3 has 13 amino acids. The V end was cut by 3 bases, the J end by 7 bases, with 7 bases between. Germline V gives CDR1 MDHEN, CDR2 SYDVKM. The DNA of the CDR3 is TGTGCCAGCAGTTTCGAATGGAATTCACCCCTCCACTTT. It is translated as CASSFEWNSPLHF. The full variable domain, completed using reference TRBV28 and TRBJ1-6, is DVKVTQSSRYLVKRTGEKVFLECVQDMDHENMFWYRQDPGLGLRLIYFSYDVKMKEKGDIPEGYSVSREKKERFSLILESASTNQTSMYLCASSFEWNSPLHFGNGTRLTVT.

The chain employs TRBV19 and TRBJ1-5; D gene uncertain. Trimming stripped 3 bases from V and 3 bases from J, with 9 bases between. Germline loops: CDR1 LNHDA, CDR2 SQIVND (reference sequence). The length of the CDR3 is 14 residues. Here the CDR3 reads CASSIFGFNQPQHF. Written as DNA, the CDR3 is TGTGCCAGTAGTATTTTCGGATTCAATCAGCCCCAGCATTTT.

The chain combines TRBV25-1 with TRBJ2-3, with TRBD2 matching 10 bases. Germline CDR1 reads MGHDK; CDR2 reads SYGVNS. With 6 bases clipped from V and 4 bases from J, the junction kept 7 bases outside the gene matches. CDR3 length: 15 amino acids. In nucleotides, the CDR3 is TGTGCCAGCAGCGGGCTAGCGGGAGCGGCAGATACGCAGTATTTT. It translates to CASSGLAGAADTQYF. The complete variable domain, with remaining parts taken from reference TRBV25-1 and TRBJ2-3, reads EADIYQTPRYLVIGTGKKITLECSQTMGHDKMYWYQQDPGMELHLIHYSYGVNSTEKGDLSSESTVSRIRTEHFPLTLESARPSHTSQYLCASSGLAGAADTQYFGPGTRLTVL.

The chain couples TRBV6-5 to TRBJ2-7; 7 positions match TRBD2. Looked up from germline, CDR1 is MNHEY and CDR2 is SVGAGI. The CDR3 has 13 residues. Trimming took 6 bases from V and 0 from J; bases not matched to a gene: 2. CDR3 protein: CASSPGGSYEQYF. In nucleotides, the CDR3 is TGTGCCAGCAGCCCGGGGGGCTCCTACGAGCAGTACTTC.

The chain uses TRBV19 and TRBJ2-2, with 9 bases fitting TRBD1. CDR1 and CDR2 (germline): LNHDA, SQIVND (reference sequence). V shed 5 bases, J shed 6 bases, and the junction held 4 bases outside the gene matches. This CDR3 is built from 14 residues. In DNA, the CDR3 is TGTGCCAGTAGTCTACAGGGGGCCCCCGGGGAGCTGTTTTTT. It specifies CASSLQGAPGELFF.

V is TRBV27 and J is TRBJ2-7; TRBD1 aligns across 9 bases. Germline V gene lookup returns CDR1 MNHEY and CDR2 SMNVEV (reference sequence). The CDR3 is 15 residues long. V shed 4 bases and J 4 bases; nucleotides not matched to a gene: 8. The CDR3 region has the DNA TGTGCCAGCAGTTCCGGGACAGGGACGGGATACGAGCAGTACTTC. This codes for CASSSGTGTGYEQYF.

This clone was detected only once. CDR3 residues: CATFHVNGYTF. Here the CDR3 DNA reads TGCGCCACCTTCCACGTTAATGGCTACACCTTC. This chain links TRBV23-1 with TRBJ1-2; D uncertain. TRBV23-1 is an ORF, with its function uncertain. The CDR3 runs to 11 residues. The V and J ends lost 10 bases and 6 bases respectively, with 12 bases between them.

The chain links TRBV20-1 to TRBJ2-7; 7 bases fit TRBD2. Germline loops: CDR1 DFQATT, CDR2 SNEGSKA (reference sequence). The CDR3 is made up of 14 amino acids. The V and J ends lost 3 bases and 2 bases, in that order; junction bases with no gene match: 7. The CDR3 here is CSASFGGSPYEQYF. In nucleotides, the CDR3 is TGCAGTGCTAGTTTTGGCGGGAGCCCCTACGAGCAGTACTTC.

The chain uses TRBV5-1 and TRBJ2-3; possibly TRBD1 for D (6 bases). Germline CDR1 SGHRS, CDR2 YFSETQ. There are 15 residues in the CDR3. The ends were cut back, 0 bases at V and 3 bases at J, with 11 bases in the middle. CDR3 in amino acids: CASSLVRGSTDTQYF. The CDR3, as DNA: TGCGCCAGCAGCTTGGTAAGGGGGTCTACAGATACGCAGTATTTT. Based on the CDR3 plus reference TRBV5-1 and TRBJ2-3, the full variable domain is KAGVTQTPRYLIKTRGQQVTLSCSPISGHRSVSWYQQTPGQGLQFLFEYFSETQRNKGNFPGRFSGRQFSNSRSEMNVSTLELGDSALYLCASSLVRGSTDTQYFGPGTRLTVL.

The chain has TRBV7-2 and TRBJ1-6; 10 positions match TRBD1. The germline CDR1 and CDR2 sequences are SGHTA and FQGNSA. The CDR3 has 14 residues. Losses at the gene ends were 5 bases for V and 9 bases for J; bases not matched to a gene: 4. CDR3 DNA: TGTGCCAGCAGCCGCGGACAGGGGGGTTCACCCCTCCACTTT. It specifies CASSRGQGGSPLHF.

The rearrangement joins TRBV28 to TRBJ1-6; the D gene is possibly TRBD1 (5 bases). V shed 8 bases and J shed 9 bases, with 20 bases lying between them. CDR3 length: 15 residues. CDR1 is MDHEN, CDR2 SYDVKM, per germline. CDR3 bases: TGTGCCAGCTTGAGATTAGGGGCGAACAGTTCACCCCTCCACTTT. Protein product: CASLRLGANSSPLHF. Full variable domain (outside the CDR3, taken from reference TRBV28 and TRBJ1-6): DVKVTQSSRYLVKRTGEKVFLECVQDMDHENMFWYRQDPGLGLRLIYFSYDVKMKEKGDIPEGYSVSREKKERFSLILESASTNQTSMYLCASLRLGANSSPLHFGNGTRLTVT.

This chain uses TRBV30 with TRBJ1-1; 7 bases line up with TRBD1. The trim removed 4 bases at V and 8 bases at J, leaving 19 bases unmatched. Germline lookup yields CDR1 GTSNPN and CDR2 SVGIG (reference sequence). This CDR3 is 16 amino acids long. The CDR3 sequence is CAWNSYLGTEGIEAFF. The CDR3 nucleotides are TGTGCCTGGAATTCTTATCTCGGGACAGAGGGGATCGAAGCTTTCTTT.

The genes are TRBV13 and TRBJ2-1; tentatively, D is TRBD1 (6 bases). Germline V gene data show CDR1 as PRHDT and CDR2 as FYEKMQ (reference sequence). This CDR3 is built from 15 residues. Trimming left V 4 bases short and J 8 bases short, with 18 bases between. CDR3 sequence: CASSWSRTGTDEQFF. For the CDR3, the DNA is TGTGCCAGCAGCTGGTCTCGCACAGGGACGGATGAGCAGTTCTTC.